Listed below are T cell receptor beta chains from one sample, sequenced in a study of shared clonotypes between healthy human individuals. TCRdb's copy holds only in-frame clones and misses some; the assay was immunoSEQ multiplex PCR. Here the sample spans about 2.2 million clones, about 94% being singletons. Sequenced sample: naive CD8+ T cells from PBMCs. The source of these receptors is a man aged 18 to 29 in good health. Some clones in this sample may be carry-over from other donors' samples. The CDR3 runs from the conserved cysteine through the conserved F or W.

V	J	CDR3
TRBV27	TRBJ2-2	CASSLTSGRAIISGGELFF
TRBV27	TRBJ2-3	CASSRLRTGGITDTQYF
TRBV2	TRBJ1-2	CASTDGYGYTF
TRBV4-3	TRBJ2-7	CASSQDSVSSSYEQYF
TRBV28	TRBJ2-7	CASSFAGGPASEQYF
TRBV27	TRBJ2-3	CASSSHQSATDTQYF
TRBV11-3	TRBJ2-2	CASSEWTSSNTGELFF
TRBV5-8	TRBJ2-3	CASSFLTSIEWDTQYF
TRBV28	TRBJ1-2	CASSFGGSYYGYTF
TRBV28	TRBJ1-1	CASSPWMAPLNTEAFF
TRBV7-9	TRBJ2-7	CASSSDRAEQYF
TRBV4-3	TRBJ2-1	CASSQGTGGSEQFF
TRBV4-1	TRBJ1-4	CASSQIPSGTNEKLFF
TRBV28	TRBJ1-1	CASSLFQGATEAFF
TRBV7-9	TRBJ2-7	CASSLGGHYEQYF
TRBV5-1	TRBJ2-2	CASSPGYTGELFF
TRBV5-6	TRBJ2-7	CASSFSLTREQYF
TRBV6-1	TRBJ2-1	CASATSGAYNEQFF
TRBV4-3	TRBJ2-3	CASSQDPGLGIDTQYF
TRBV7-9	TRBJ1-6	CASLGRANSPLHF
TRBV6-1	TRBJ2-3	CASRDAGISGDTQYF
TRBV19	TRBJ1-2	CASSETGTGSSYGYTF
TRBV5-5	TRBJ1-1	CASSFDREATEAFF
TRBV28	TRBJ2-5	CASSDLGAGGMGETQYF
TRBV19	TRBJ2-2	CASTETGAAGELFF
TRBV5-1	TRBJ2-2	CASSRWTSGIPNTGELFF
TRBV9	TRBJ1-3	CASSVGAGAGNTIYF
TRBV19	TRBJ2-1	CASSKTSNSYNEQFF
TRBV5-5	TRBJ2-5	CASRGLSGRGLKETQYF
TRBV4-1	TRBJ1-1	CASSRTRGGGTEAFF
TRBV12-5	TRBJ2-2	CASGELPSRELFF
TRBV10-1	TRBJ2-1	CASRARVGDNEQFF
TRBV30	TRBJ2-1	CAWGLAGGPEFF
TRBV9	TRBJ1-1	CASSGGKNEAFF
TRBV7-3	TRBJ2-6	CASSAAVLAGGSSGANVLTF
TRBV30	TRBJ1-1	CAWCYRVNTEAFF
TRBV7-6	TRBJ2-7	CASSGGTSGDEQYF
TRBV28	TRBJ2-7	CASRDRGLSSYEQYF
TRBV6-6	TRBJ2-5	CASSLSRDREETQYF
TRBV27	TRBJ2-3	CASSQSRTDTQYF
TRBV27	TRBJ2-1	CASSATRSEQFF
TRBV5-6	TRBJ2-7	CASSPGRGLYEQYF
TRBV25-1	TRBJ2-4	CASSEPGEGEADIQYF
TRBV30	TRBJ2-2	CAWSEGVSDTGELFF
TRBV29-1	TRBJ2-7	CSVHRMERGDYEQYF
TRBV6-1	TRBJ2-3	CASSERLARYTDTQYF
TRBV6-5	TRBJ1-4	CASSSQGGSEKLFF
TRBV11-2	TRBJ2-1	CASSSPSSSGSAPYNEQFF
TRBV21-1	TRBJ2-3	CASSKALWAKWRRTDTQYF
TRBV10-3	TRBJ1-1	CAISATGNTEAFF
TRBV21-1	TRBJ1-3	CASSKGRGRGNTIYF
TRBV29-1	TRBJ1-2	CSVPSGGYGYTF
TRBV28	TRBJ1-2	CASSFPQKSNTF
TRBV6-5	TRBJ1-2	CASSYGTYPYGYTF
TRBV6-4	TRBJ2-7	CASSEYAGNYEQYF
TRBV5-6	TRBJ2-7	CASSSYNGIRYEQYF